This T cell receptor beta chain emerged from a study of relationships among human T cell subsets. This CDR3 is 13 amino acids long. V lost 1 base to trimming and J lost 5 bases; unmatched junction nucleotides: 3. Germline-derived CDR1 and CDR2 are SQVTM and ANQGSEA. Study-level findings and limits: T cell counts were not recorded for two pan T samples. Th1, Th2 and regulatory T cells shared many CDR3 sequences.

From mRNA, alpha and beta CDR3 regions were amplified using semiquantitative ARM-PCR. Tagged nested gene-specific primers were used first, then communal superprimers amplified exponentially. TCRdb re-called the multiplex PCR reads with MiXCR, one entry per CDR3 protein. The sample lists over 13,000 distinct CDR3 sequences, around 62% occurring once. With regard to this clonotype: Its antigen is still unknown.

The receptor's source is a man aged 40-50 years in good health. Sequences were obtained from total T cells sorted from blood. This rearrangement joins TRBV29-1 to TRBJ2-5, with TRBD1 matching over 8 bases. The CDR3 region has the DNA TGCAGCGTTGAAGTGGACAGGGTGGAGACCCAGTACTTC. It translates to CSVEVDRVETQYF.